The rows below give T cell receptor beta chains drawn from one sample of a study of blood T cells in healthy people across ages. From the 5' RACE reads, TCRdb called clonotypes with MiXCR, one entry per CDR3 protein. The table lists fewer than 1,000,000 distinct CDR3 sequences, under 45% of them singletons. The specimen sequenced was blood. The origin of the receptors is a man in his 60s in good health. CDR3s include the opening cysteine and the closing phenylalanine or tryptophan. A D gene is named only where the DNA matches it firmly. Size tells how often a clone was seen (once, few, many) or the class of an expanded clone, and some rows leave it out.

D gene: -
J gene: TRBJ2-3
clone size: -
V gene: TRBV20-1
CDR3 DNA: TGCAGTGCTTTAACTAGTAGGGGGGACACAGATACGCAGTATTTT
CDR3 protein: CSALTSRGDTDTQYF

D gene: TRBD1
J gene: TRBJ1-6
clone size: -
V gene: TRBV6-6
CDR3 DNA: TGTGCCAGCAGTCTGACAGGGGTGGATTCACCCCTCCACTTT
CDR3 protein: CASSLTGVDSPLHF

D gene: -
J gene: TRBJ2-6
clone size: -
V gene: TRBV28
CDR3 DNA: TGTGCCAGCAGGAATACAGGGTTCTCTGGGGCCAACGTCCTGACTTTC
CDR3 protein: CASRNTGFSGANVLTF

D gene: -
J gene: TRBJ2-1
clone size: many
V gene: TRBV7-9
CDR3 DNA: TGTGCCAGCAGCCCTCTGAGCTCCTACAATGAGCAGTTCTTC
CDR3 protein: CASSPLSSYNEQFF

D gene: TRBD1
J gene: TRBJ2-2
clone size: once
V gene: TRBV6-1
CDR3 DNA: TGTGCCAGCAGAAAAACAGGGACAGGAGGGAACACCGGGGAGCTGTTTTTT
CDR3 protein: CASRKTGTGGNTGELFF

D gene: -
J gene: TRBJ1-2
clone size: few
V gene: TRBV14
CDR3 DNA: TGTGCCAGCAGCCAAAGAAGCAACCCTAACTATGGCTACACCTTC
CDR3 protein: CASSQRSNPNYGYTF

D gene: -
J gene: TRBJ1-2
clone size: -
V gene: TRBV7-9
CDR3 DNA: TGTGCCAGCAGCCATAACCGGGACCGAACTAACTATGGCTACACCTTC
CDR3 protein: CASSHNRDRTNYGYTF

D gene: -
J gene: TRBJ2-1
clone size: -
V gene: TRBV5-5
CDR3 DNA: TGTGCCAGCAGCTTGTTTAGCGACGGGCAGTTCTTC
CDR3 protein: CASSLFSDGQFF

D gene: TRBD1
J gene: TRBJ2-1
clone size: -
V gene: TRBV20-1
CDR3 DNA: TGCAGTGCTTCCGGGACAGGGGGGAGTGAGCAGTTCTTC
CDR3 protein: CSASGTGGSEQFF

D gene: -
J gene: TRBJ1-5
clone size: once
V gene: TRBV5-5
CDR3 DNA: TGTGCCAGCAGCTTTAGGCCCCTAGGGAGCAATCAGCCCCAGCATTTT
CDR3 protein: CASSFRPLGSNQPQHF

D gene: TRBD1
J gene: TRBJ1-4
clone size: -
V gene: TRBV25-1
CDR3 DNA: TGTGCCAGCAGAGGACAGGGGGTCGAAAAACTGTTTTTT
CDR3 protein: CASRGQGVEKLFF

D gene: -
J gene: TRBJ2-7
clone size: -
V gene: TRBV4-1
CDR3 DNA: TGCGCCAGCAGCCAAGGGCCAGCGGGGGGAAGACAGGGGGAGCAGTACTTC
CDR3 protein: CASSQGPAGGRQGEQYF

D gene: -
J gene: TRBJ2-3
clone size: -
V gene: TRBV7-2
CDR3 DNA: TGTGCCAGCAGCTTAGCGGGGGTAACTATCAGCACAGATACGCAGTATTTT
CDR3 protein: CASSLAGVTISTDTQYF

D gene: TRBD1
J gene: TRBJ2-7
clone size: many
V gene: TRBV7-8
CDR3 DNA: TGTGCCAGCAGTTCGAGGGGGCCGTCGGGTTACGAGCAGTACTTC
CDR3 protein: CASSSRGPSGYEQYF

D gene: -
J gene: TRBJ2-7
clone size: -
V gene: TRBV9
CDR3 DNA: TGTGCCAGCAGCGTCCATTGGGACAACGAGCAGTACTTC
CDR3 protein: CASSVHWDNEQYF

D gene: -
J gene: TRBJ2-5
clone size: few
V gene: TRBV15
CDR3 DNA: TGTGCCACCAGCAGAGATAGTGGGGAGACCCAGTACTTC
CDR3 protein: CATSRDSGETQYF

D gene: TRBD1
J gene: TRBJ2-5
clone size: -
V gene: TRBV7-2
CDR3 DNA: TGTGCCAGCAGCCAGGGACCCGGGACAGGGGGTTTAGGGACCCAGTACTTC
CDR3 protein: CASSQGPGTGGLGTQYF

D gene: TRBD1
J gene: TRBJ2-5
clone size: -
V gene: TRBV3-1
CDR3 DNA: TGTGCCAGCAGCCAAGATGGGACAGGGGGCTGGGAGACCCAGTACTTC
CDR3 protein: CASSQDGTGGWETQYF

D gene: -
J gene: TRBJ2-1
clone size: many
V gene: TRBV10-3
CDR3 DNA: TGTGCCATCAGTGAGACGCCCGGGTGGCGGTTCTTC
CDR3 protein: CAISETPGWRFF

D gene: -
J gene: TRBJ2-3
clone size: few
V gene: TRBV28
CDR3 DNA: TGTGCCAGCAGTTTAAACGGGGAGGGCACAGATACGCAGTATTTT
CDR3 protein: CASSLNGEGTDTQYF

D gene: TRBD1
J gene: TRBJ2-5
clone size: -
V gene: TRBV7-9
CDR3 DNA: TGTGCCAGCAGCCCGGACAGGGGGCTAGCGGAGACCCAGTACTTC
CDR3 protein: CASSPDRGLAETQYF

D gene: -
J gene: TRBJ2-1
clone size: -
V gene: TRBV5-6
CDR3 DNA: TGTGCCAGCAGCTTGGTTCCGGGGACCTACAATGAGCAGTTCTTC
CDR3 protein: CASSLVPGTYNEQFF

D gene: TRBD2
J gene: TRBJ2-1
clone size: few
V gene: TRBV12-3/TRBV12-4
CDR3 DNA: TGTGCCAGCAGTTTAGATACGGGGGGAGGAAATGAGCAGTTCTTC
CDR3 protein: CASSLDTGGGNEQFF

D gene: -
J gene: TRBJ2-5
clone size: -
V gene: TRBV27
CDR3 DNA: TGTGCCAGCAGTTTTAAGGTCGGAGAGACCCAGTACTTC
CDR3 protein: CASSFKVGETQYF

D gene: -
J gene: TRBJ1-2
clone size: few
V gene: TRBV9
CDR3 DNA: TGTGCTGCAGGCGGGAAAAACTATGGCTACACCTTC
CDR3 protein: CAAGGKNYGYTF

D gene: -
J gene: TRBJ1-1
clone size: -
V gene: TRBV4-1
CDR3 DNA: TGCGCCAGCAGCCAAGAGGGTGTGGGGTGGAATGAAGCTTTCTTT
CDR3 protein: CASSQEGVGWNEAFF

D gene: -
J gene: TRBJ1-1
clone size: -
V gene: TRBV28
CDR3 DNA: TGTGCCAGCAGTGTAACTCCGACTAAAGCTTTCTTT
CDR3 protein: CASSVTPTKAFF

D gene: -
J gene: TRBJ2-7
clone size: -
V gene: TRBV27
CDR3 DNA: TGTGCCAGCAGTTTAGACCTCGGGACGGTTACCTACGAGCAGTACTTC
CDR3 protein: CASSLDLGTVTYEQYF